This entry lists 16 T cell receptor beta chains sequenced from one sample in a study of shared clonotypes between healthy human individuals. The data were produced by immunoSEQ multiplex PCR, yet TCRdb's version contains in-frame clones alone and is incomplete. The data contain some 2,000,000 clones, under 97% of them singletons. Sequencing was done on a sample of naive CD4+ T cells sorted from blood. Subset defined: CD45RA+ positively selected. These receptors were obtained from a man between 18 and 35 years old in good health.

The V and J genes are TRBV25-1 and TRBJ2-5; 7 bases agree with TRBD2. The CDR3 extends over 15 amino acids. V lost 2 bases, J lost 4 bases, and 7 bases stayed unmatched. Germline loops: CDR1 MGHDK, CDR2 SYGVNS. The CDR3 nucleotides are TGTGCCAGCAGTGAAACCGGACTAGGACCAGAGACCCAGTACTTC. It is translated as CASSETGLGPETQYF.

There are a few counts of this clone. The chain links TRBV19 to TRBJ1-6; tentatively, D is TRBD1 (6 bases). The V gene's germline CDR1 is LNHDA and CDR2 SQIVND (reference sequence). The V end was cut by 9 bases, the J end by 7 bases, with 16 bases between. This CDR3 contains 14 residues. The CDR3 is CASKEQGLNSPLHF. CDR3 nucleotide sequence: TGTGCCAGCAAGGAACAGGGCCTCAATTCACCCCTCCACTTT.

In nucleotides, the CDR3 is TGTGCCAGCAGCTTAGAGGGTTACAATCAGCCCCAGCATTTT. It is translated as CASSLEGYNQPQHF. V is TRBV7-2 and J is TRBJ1-5; no clear D. V was clipped by 1 base and J by 3 bases, with 7 bases between them. The length of the CDR3 is 14 residues. The germline CDR1 and CDR2 sequences are SGHTA and FQGNSA.

For the CDR3, the DNA is TGTGCCAGTAGTATAGTAGGGACAGCTTTCCAAGAGACCCAGTACTTC. Amino acid sequence: CASSIVGTAFQETQYF. V is TRBV19 and J is TRBJ2-5; 7 bases map to TRBD1. Germline-derived CDR1 and CDR2 are LNHDA and SQIVND (reference sequence). The CDR3 length is 16 residues. Trimming cost V 1 base and J 1 base; bases outside gene matches: 6.

The chain employs TRBV14 and TRBJ2-2; TRBD1 matches 10 bases. The V gene's germline CDR1 is SGHDN and CDR2 FVKESK. The J segment lost 4 bases and the V segment lost 3 bases, leaving 17 bases of the junction unmatched. This CDR3 spans 20 amino acids. The CDR3 DNA sequence: TGTGCCAGCAGCCAGGCAATCCGGGACAGGGGAATGTCTCCCACCGGGGAGCTGTTTTTT. Its translation: CASSQAIRDRGMSPTGELFF. The complete variable domain, with remaining parts taken from reference TRBV14 and TRBJ2-2, reads EAGVTQFPSHSVIEKGQTVTLRCDPISGHDNLYWYRRVMGKEIKFLLHFVKESKQDESGMPNNRFLAERTGGTYSTLKVQPAELEDSGVYFCASSQAIRDRGMSPTGELFFGEGSRLTVL.

This clone was found once. The rearrangement uses TRBV6-4 and TRBJ2-7; no firm D call. V shed 10 bases and J shed 3 bases, with 22 bases lying between them. This CDR3 is built from 15 residues. Germline V gene sequence: CDR1 MRHNA, CDR2 SNTAGT. The CDR3: CATKLPGRHYYEQYF. CDR3 nucleotide sequence: TGTGCCACCAAGCTTCCCGGCAGGCATTACTACGAGCAGTACTTC.

V is TRBV18 and J is TRBJ1-1, with D maybe TRBD1 (6 bases). Trimming pared 1 base from V and 1 base from J, leaving 22 bases between. Germline V gene data show CDR1 as KGHSH and CDR2 as LQKENI. This CDR3 spans 19 amino acids. The CDR3 nucleotides are TGTGCCAGCTCACCACGAATTGGAGCGGATCCAGGGGCGAACACTGAAGCTTTCTTT. Its translation is CASSPRIGADPGANTEAFF. Full variable domain (rest looked up from reference TRBV18 and TRBJ1-1): NAGVMQNPRHLVRRRGQEARLRCSPMKGHSHVYWYRQLPEEGLKFMVYLQKENIIDESGMPKERFSAEFPKEGPSILRIQQVVRGDSAAYFCASSPRIGADPGANTEAFFGQGTRLTVV.

This clone was found once. This rearrangement joins TRBV18 to TRBJ1-2; 7 nucleotides agree with TRBD1. The V gene end was trimmed by 0 bases and the J gene end by 4 bases; junction bases not matched to a gene: 11. Germline V lookup: CDR1 KGHSH, CDR2 LQKENI. The CDR3 contains 17 residues. The CDR3 DNA reads as TGTGCCAGCTCACCACCGTCTACGGGATCAGGGGGCTATGGCTACACCTTC. Encoded protein: CASSPPSTGSGGYGYTF.

Points on this clone: Within the sample, other DNA sequences also encode this same CDR3. The chain couples TRBV9 to TRBJ2-1; possibly TRBD1 or TRBD2 for D (5 bases each). CDR1 and CDR2 (germline): SGDLS, YYNGEE. This CDR3 has 15 amino acids. V lost 2 bases, J lost 3 bases, and 12 bases lay in between. CDR3 bases: TGTGCCAGCAGCGTCGCCGGGGCTAGCTACAATGAGCAGTTCTTC. Its translation: CASSVAGASYNEQFF.

This chain uses TRBV27 with TRBJ2-7; 11 bases map to TRBD1. The junction had 4 bases not matched to a gene; V was cut back by 3 bases and J by 6 bases. Germline loops: CDR1 MNHEY, CDR2 SMNVEV (reference sequence). The CDR3 length is 14 residues. The CDR3 loop reads CASSFGQGAREQYF. The CDR3 DNA is TGTGCCAGCAGTTTCGGACAGGGGGCTCGCGAGCAGTACTTC.

The chain carries TRBV11-3 and TRBJ2-2, with 7 nucleotides matching TRBD2. This CDR3 has 16 residues. Germline-derived CDR1 and CDR2 are SGHNT and YENEEA. Losses at the gene ends were 8 bases for V and 4 bases for J; bases not matched to a gene: 13. CDR3 sequence reads: CASQEAGLRSTGELFF. The CDR3 DNA is TGTGCCAGCCAAGAAGCGGGACTGAGGAGCACCGGGGAGCTGTTTTTT.

The chain has TRBV2 and TRBJ2-2; D possibly uses TRBD1 or TRBD2 (6 bases each). Per the germline V gene, CDR1 is SNHLY and CDR2 is FYNNEI. Trimming removed 4 bases at V and 0 bases at J, with 9 bases between. The CDR3 length is 15 residues. The CDR3 DNA reads TGTGCCAGCAGTGTCGGGGGCCCGAACACCGGGGAGCTGTTTTTT. Amino acid sequence: CASSVGGPNTGELFF.

The gene calls are TRBV6-1 and TRBJ2-1; 10 bases fit TRBD2. Trimming cost V 5 bases and J 8 bases; bases outside gene matches: 9. Germline CDR1 reads MNHNS; CDR2 reads SASEGT. The CDR3 loop spans 15 amino acids. CDR3: CASSQLSGGAHEQFF. The CDR3 bases are TGTGCCAGCAGTCAACTAAGCGGGGGGGCTCATGAGCAGTTCTTC.

J is TRBJ1-2 and V is TRBV19; 8 nucleotides align to TRBD1. V lost 5 bases, J lost 6 bases, and 14 bases stayed unmatched. From germline, CDR1 is LNHDA and CDR2 SQIVND (reference sequence). CDR3 size: 16 residues. The CDR3 region has the DNA TGTGCCAGTAGTGGGGACAGGTGGCGCTACCCGAATGGCTACACCTTC. Amino acids: CASSGDRWRYPNGYTF.

The rearrangement uses TRBV11-2 and TRBJ2-3; TRBD2 is a possible D gene (6 bases). Germline CDR1 reads SGHAT; CDR2 reads FQNNGV. V gave up 5 bases and J gave up 3 bases, with 15 bases separating them. This CDR3 contains 15 residues. In DNA, the CDR3 is TGTGCCAGCAGCCCCGGAGGGTGGTTTACAGATACGCAGTATTTT. Encoded protein: CASSPGGWFTDTQYF.

This chain connects TRBV5-1 to TRBJ1-2; 8 bases are shared with TRBD1. The CDR3 runs to 14 residues. Looked up from germline, CDR1 is SGHRS and CDR2 is YFSETQ. The J segment lost 6 bases and the V segment lost 5 bases, leaving 9 bases of the junction unmatched. CDR3 sequence: CASRPGQDSNGYTF. The CDR3, as DNA: TGCGCCAGCAGGCCGGGACAGGACTCTAATGGCTACACCTTC.